One TCR beta chain is described in this entry. This sample stems from a study of shared T cell receptors in the human thymus. V lost 0 bases and J lost 7, with 24 bases in between. CDR1 and CDR2 from the germline V gene are GTSNPN and SVGIG (reference sequence). This CDR3 is built from 17 residues. Produced via immunoSEQ multiplex PCR; TCRdb's table is partial and in-frame only. The profile shows under 850,000 clones, 85% to 90% of them singletons. These data also formed part of another study, on human thymus T cells. According to that study: The sample donors, healthy Finnish infants, were having corrective surgery for congenital heart defects. The thymus was resected at corrective cardiac surgery. Across thymic and blood repertoires, the usage of V and J genes appeared to be biased. What related research reported was that thymic repertoires overlapped highly among unrelated individuals.

The V gene is TRBV30, the J gene TRBJ2-5; D may be TRBD1 (6 bases). The clonotype was recovered from a boy in the first two years of life with a congenital heart defect. Sequenced sample: thymocytes. CDR3 in amino acids: CAWSVRSPNRARLTQYF. The CDR3 DNA reads as TGTGCCTGGAGTGTACGGAGCCCCAACAGGGCCCGCTTGACCCAGTACTTC.